This TCR beta chain emerged from a study of blood T cell repertoires in COVID-19. Study information: Both acute and convalescent COVID-19 samples were obtained from the United States, Italy and Spain. From T cells, B-cell-depleted T cells, or PBMCs came the material, which was cDNA or gDNA.

Germline CDR1 SEHNR, CDR2 FQNEAQ (reference sequence). Trimming took 5 bases from V and 4 from J; bases not matched to a gene: 4. The CDR3 is 14 amino acids. Per the authors' pipeline: Amplification from reference gene primers served as the basis for estimated nucleated cell counts. Repertoires were generated with immunoSEQ multiplex PCR, while TCRdb's copy carries only in-frame clones and drops some. The DNA was the basis for D and trimming; V, J and clone size are from that table. The sample has some 230,000 clones; approximately 81% are singletons. V usage is TRBV7-9 and J usage is TRBJ1-4, with 7 bases aligning to TRBD1. Sample: peripheral blood. The source is a middle-aged man with acute or convalescent COVID-19. The CDR3 sequence: CASSRGQSNEKLFF. DNA for the CDR3: TGTGCCAGCAGCCGGGGACAGAGTAATGAAAAACTGTTTTTT.